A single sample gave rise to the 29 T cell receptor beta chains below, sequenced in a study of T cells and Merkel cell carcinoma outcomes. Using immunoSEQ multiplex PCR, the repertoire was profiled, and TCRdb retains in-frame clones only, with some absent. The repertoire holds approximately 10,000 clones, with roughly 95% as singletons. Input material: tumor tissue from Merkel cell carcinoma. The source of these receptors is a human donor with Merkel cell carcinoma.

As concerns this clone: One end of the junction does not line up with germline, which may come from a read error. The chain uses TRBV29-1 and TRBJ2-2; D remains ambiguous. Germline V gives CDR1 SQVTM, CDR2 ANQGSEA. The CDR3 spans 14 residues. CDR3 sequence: CSVHAPENTRELFF. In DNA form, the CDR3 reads TGCAGCGTTCACGCGCCCGAGAACACCAGGGAGCTGTTTTTT.

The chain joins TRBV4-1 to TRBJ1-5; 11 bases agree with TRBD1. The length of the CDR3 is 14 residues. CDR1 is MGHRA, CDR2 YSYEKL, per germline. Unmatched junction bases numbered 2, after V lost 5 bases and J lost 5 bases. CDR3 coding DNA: TGCGCCAGCAGCAGGACAGGGGGCGATCAGCCCCAGCATTTT. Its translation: CASSRTGGDQPQHF.

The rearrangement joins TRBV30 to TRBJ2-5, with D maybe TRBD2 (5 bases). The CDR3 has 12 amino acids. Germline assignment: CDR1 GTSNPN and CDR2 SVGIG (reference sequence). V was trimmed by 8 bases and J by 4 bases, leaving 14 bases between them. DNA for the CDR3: TGTGCCCAGAAGACCGCGGGAGAGACCCAGTACTTC. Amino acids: CAQKTAGETQYF.

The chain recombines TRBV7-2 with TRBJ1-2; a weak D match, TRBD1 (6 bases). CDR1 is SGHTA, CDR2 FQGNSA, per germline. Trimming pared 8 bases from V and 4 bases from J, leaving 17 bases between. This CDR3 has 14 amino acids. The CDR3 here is CASLPQGQGYGYTF. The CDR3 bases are TGTGCCAGCCTTCCCCAGGGGCAAGGCTATGGCTACACCTTC.

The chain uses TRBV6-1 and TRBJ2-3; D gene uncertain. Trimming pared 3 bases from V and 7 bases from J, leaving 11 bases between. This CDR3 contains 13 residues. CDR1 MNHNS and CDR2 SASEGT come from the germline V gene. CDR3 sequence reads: CASSESGSYTQYF. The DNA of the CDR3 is TGTGCCAGCAGTGAGTCAGGATCTTATACGCAGTATTTT.

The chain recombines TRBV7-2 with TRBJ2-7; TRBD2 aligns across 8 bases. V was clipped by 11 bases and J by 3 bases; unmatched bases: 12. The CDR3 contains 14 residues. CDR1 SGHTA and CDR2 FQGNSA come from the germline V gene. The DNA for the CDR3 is TGTGCCCCTTATGGGTCCGCGGGAGGCTACGAGCAGTACTTC. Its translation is CAPYGSAGGYEQYF. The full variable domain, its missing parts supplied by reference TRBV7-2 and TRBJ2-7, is GAGVSQSPSNKVTEKGKDVELRCDPISGHTALYWYRQSLGQGLEFLIYFQGNSAPDKSGLPSDRFSAERTGGSVSTLTIQRTQQEDSAVYLCAPYGSAGGYEQYFGPGTRLTVT.

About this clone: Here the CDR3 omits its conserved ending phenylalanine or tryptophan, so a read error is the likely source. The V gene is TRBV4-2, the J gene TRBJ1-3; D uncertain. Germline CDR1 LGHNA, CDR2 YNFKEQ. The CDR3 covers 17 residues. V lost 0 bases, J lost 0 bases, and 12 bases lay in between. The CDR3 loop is CASSQDGPRASGNTIYV. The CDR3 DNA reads TGTGCCAGCAGCCAAGATGGCCCCCGCGCCTCTGGAAACACCATATATGTT.

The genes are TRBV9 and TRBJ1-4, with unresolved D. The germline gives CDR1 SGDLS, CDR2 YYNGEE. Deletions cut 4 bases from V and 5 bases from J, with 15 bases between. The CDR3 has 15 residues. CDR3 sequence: CASSRTGLRNEKLFF. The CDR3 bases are TGTGCCAGCAGCAGAACCGGGCTCAGGAATGAAAAACTGTTTTTT.

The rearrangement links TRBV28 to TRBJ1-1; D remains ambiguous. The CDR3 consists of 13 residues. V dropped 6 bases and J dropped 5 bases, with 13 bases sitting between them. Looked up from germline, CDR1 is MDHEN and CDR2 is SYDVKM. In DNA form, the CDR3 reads TGTGCCAGCAGCCTCCCCGGGGTGACTGAAGCTTTCTTT. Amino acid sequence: CASSLPGVTEAFF.

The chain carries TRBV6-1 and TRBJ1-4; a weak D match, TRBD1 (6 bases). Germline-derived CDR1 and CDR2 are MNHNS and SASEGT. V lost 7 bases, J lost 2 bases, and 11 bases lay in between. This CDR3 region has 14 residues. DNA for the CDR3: TGTGCCAGCACCCCCGGACAGACTAATGAAAAACTGTTTTTT. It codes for CASTPGQTNEKLFF.

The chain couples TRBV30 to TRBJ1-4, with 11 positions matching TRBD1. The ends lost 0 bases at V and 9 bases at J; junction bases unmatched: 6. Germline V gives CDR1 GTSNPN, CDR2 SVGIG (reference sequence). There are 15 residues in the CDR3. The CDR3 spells CAWSVKGQGVKKLFF. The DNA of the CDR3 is TGTGCCTGGAGTGTAAAGGGACAGGGGGTCAAAAAACTGTTTTTT.

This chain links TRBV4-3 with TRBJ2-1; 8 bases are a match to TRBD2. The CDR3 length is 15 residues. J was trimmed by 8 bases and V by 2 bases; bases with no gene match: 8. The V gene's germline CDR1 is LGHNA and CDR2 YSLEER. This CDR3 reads CASSQWSGRGDEQFF. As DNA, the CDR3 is TGCGCCAGCAGCCAATGGAGCGGGAGAGGGGATGAGCAGTTCTTC.

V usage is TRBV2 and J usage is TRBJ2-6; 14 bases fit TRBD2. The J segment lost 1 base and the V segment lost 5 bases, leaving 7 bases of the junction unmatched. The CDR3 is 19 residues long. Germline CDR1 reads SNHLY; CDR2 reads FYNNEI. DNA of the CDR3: TGTGCCAGCAGTCAGGGACTAGCGGGAGCAGGATCTGGGGCCAACGTCCTGACTTTC. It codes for CASSQGLAGAGSGANVLTF.

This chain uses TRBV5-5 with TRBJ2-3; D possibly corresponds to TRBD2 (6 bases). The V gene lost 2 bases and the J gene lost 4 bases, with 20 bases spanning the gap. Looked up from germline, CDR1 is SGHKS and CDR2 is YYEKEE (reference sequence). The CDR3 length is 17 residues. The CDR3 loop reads CASSFRDWGLESDTQYF. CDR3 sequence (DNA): TGTGCCAGCAGCTTCCGTGATTGGGGACTCGAGTCAGATACGCAGTATTTT.

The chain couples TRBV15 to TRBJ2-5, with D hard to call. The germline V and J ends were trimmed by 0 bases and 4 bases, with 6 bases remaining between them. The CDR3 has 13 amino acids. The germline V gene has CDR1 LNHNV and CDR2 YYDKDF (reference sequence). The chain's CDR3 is CATSRDHRETQYF. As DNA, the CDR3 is TGTGCCACCAGCAGAGATCACCGAGAGACCCAGTACTTC.

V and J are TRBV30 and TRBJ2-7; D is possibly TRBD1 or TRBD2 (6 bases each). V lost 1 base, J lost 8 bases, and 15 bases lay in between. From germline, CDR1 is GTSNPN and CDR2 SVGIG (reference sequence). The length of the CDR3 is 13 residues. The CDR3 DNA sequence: TGTGCCTGGAGTGAGGGGGGTCGGCATAAGCAGTACTTC. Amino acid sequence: CAWSEGGRHKQYF.

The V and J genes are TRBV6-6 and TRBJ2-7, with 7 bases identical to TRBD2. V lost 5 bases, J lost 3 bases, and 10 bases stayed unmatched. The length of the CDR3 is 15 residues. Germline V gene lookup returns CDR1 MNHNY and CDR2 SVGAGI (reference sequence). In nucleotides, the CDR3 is TGTGCCAGCAGTCACATTCTAGCGGTACACTACGAGCAGTACTTC. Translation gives CASSHILAVHYEQYF.

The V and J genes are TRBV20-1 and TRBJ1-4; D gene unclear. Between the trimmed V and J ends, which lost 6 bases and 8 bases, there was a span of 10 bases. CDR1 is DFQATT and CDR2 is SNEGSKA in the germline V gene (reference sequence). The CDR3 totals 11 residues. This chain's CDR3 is CSAPWFEKLFF. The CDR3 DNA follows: TGCAGTGCCCCTTGGTTCGAAAAACTGTTTTTT.

The chain's CDR3 is CATSRDYRVPTF. DNA for the CDR3: TGTGCCACCAGCAGAGATTACAGGGTTCCCACCTTC. This chain connects TRBV15 to TRBJ1-2; possibly TRBD1 for D (6 bases). V was clipped by 0 bases and J by 13 bases, with 12 bases between them. Germline assignment: CDR1 LNHNV and CDR2 YYDKDF (reference sequence). This CDR3 has 12 amino acids.

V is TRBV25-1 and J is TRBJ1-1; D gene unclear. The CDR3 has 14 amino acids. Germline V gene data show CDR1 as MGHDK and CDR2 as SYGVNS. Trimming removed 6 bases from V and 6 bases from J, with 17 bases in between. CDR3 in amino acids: CASSATGVIAEAFF. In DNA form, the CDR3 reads TGTGCCAGCAGCGCGACCGGGGTCATCGCTGAAGCTTTCTTT.

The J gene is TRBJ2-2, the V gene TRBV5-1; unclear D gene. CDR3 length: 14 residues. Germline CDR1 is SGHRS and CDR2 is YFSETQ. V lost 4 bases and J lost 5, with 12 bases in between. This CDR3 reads CASSPPAGTGELFF. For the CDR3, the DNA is TGCGCCAGCAGCCCCCCGGCCGGGACCGGGGAGCTGTTTTTT.

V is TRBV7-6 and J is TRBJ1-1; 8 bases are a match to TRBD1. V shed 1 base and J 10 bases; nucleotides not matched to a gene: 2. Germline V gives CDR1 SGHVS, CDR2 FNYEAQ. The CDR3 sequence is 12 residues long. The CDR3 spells CASSLDRGRAFF. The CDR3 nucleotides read TGTGCCAGCAGCTTAGACAGGGGGAGAGCTTTCTTT.

In DNA, the CDR3 is TGCGCCAGCAGCTTGGAAGGTAGCGGGGCTTACGAGCAGTACTTC. Its protein product is CASSLEGSGAYEQYF. The chain combines TRBV5-1 with TRBJ2-7; 8 bases align to TRBD2. Germline CDR1 is SGHRS and CDR2 is YFSETQ. The CDR3 has 15 residues. V was clipped by 0 bases and J by 4 bases; unmatched bases: 6.

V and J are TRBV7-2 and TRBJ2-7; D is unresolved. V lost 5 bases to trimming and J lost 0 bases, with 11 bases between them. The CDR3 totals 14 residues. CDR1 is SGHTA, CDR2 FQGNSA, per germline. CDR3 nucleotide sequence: TGTGCCAGCAGCCCGAGTTATAACTCCTACGAGCAGTACTTC. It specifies CASSPSYNSYEQYF.

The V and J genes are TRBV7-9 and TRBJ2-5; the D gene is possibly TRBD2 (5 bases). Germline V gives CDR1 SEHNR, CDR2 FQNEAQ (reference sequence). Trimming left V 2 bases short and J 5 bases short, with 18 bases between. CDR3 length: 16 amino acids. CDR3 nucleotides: TGTGCCAGCAGCTTAACCCCCCGAGGGTCGAGGGAGACCCAGTACTTC. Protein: CASSLTPRGSRETQYF.

CDR3 DNA: TGTGCCCGGCAGGGAGGACGAGGCTACACCTTC. As protein: CARQGGRGYTF. This chain connects TRBV30 to TRBJ1-2, with D tentatively TRBD1 (5 bases). Trimming took 8 bases from V and 8 from J, leaving 15 bases between them. The CDR3 spans 11 residues. Germline V CDR1 and CDR2: GTSNPN, SVGIG (reference sequence).

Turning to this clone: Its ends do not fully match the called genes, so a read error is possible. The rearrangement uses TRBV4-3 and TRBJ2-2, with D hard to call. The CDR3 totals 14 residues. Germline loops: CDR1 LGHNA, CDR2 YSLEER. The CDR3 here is CASSQDPRAGELFF. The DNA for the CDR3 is TGCGCCAGCAGTCAAGATCCCCGCGCCGGGGAGCTGTTTTTT.

The CDR3 coding sequence is TGTGCCAGCTCGCGGATGATCGTGGAGCTAACAGATACGCAGTATTTT. Residues: CASSRMIVELTDTQYF. This rearrangement joins TRBV18 to TRBJ2-3; D gene ambiguous. From germline, CDR1 is KGHSH and CDR2 LQKENI. The CDR3 contains 16 residues. Trimming cost V 6 bases and J 3 bases, with 19 bases left between them.

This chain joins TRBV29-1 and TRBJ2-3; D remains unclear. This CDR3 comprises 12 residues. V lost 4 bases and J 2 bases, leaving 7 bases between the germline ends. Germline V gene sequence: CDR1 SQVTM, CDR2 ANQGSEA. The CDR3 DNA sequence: TGCAGCGTTGGTGACATCACAGATACGCAGTATTTT. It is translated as CSVGDITDTQYF.